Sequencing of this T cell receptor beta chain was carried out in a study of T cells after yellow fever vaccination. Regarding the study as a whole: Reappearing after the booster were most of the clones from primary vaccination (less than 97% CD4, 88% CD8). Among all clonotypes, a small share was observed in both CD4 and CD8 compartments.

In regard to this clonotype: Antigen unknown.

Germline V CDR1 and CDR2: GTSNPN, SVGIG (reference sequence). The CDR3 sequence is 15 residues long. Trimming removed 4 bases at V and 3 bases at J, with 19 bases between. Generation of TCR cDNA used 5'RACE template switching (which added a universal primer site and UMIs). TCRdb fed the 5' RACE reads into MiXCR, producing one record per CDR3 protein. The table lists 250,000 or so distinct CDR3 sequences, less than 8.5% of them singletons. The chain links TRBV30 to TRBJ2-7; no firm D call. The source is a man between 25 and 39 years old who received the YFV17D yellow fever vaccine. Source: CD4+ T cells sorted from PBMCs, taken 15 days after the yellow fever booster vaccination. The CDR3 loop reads CAWNIGISPRYEQYF. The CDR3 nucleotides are TGTGCCTGGAATATAGGCATTTCCCCCCGCTACGAGCAGTACTTC.